These T cell receptor beta chains were read from a single sample in a study of T cell responses to AZD1222 COVID-19 vaccine. This table comes from immunoSEQ multiplex PCR, and its TCRdb copy is limited to in-frame clones, with some not included. The data show roughly 110,000 clones, approximately 90% seen once. Sample: peripheral blood, taken on day 0 of AZD1222 vaccination. Receptor source: an adult in good health. CDR3s include the opening cysteine and the closing phenylalanine or tryptophan. D genes are given only for firm matches. Size is stated for part of the rows, as once, few or many counts, or as a class when the clone is expanded.

CDR3aa	CDR3nt	v_gene	j_gene	d_gene	abundance
CASSLVSGGGYGYTF	TGTGCCAGCAGCTTAGTTTCTGGGGGAGGCTATGGCTACACCTTC	TRBV7-9	TRBJ1-2	NA	NA
CSVDPGGKDTQYF	TGCAGCGTTGACCCGGGGGGTAAAGATACGCAGTATTTT	TRBV29-1	TRBJ2-3	TRBD2	NA
CAWSVIDYTGELFF	TGTGCCTGGAGTGTGATCGACTACACCGGGGAGCTGTTTTTT	TRBV30	TRBJ2-2	NA	once
CASRGIETQYF	TGTGCCAGCAGGGGTATAGAGACCCAGTACTTC	TRBV2	TRBJ2-5	NA	NA
CASSLIAGENTGELFF	TGCGCCAGCAGCCTAATAGCGGGGGAAAACACCGGGGAGCTGTTTTTT	TRBV5-1	TRBJ2-2	TRBD2	NA
CASSVSGGTYEQYF	TGTGCCAGCAGCGTTAGCGGGGGGACCTACGAGCAGTACTTC	TRBV9	TRBJ2-7	TRBD2	NA
CASLPGQGTNEQFF	TGTGCCAGTTTACCGGGACAGGGGACGAATGAGCAGTTCTTC	TRBV6-6	TRBJ2-1	TRBD1	NA
CASSIGLTNEAFF	TGTGCCAGCAGCATTGGCCTGACCAATGAAGCTTTCTTT	TRBV5-6	TRBJ1-1	NA	NA
CASSLGTSGGGHIQYF	TGTGCCAGCAGCTTGGGTACTAGCGGGGGTGGACACATTCAGTACTTC	TRBV5-4	TRBJ2-4	TRBD2	NA
CASSRLAGGRDTQYF	TGTGCCAGTTCTAGACTAGCGGGGGGGCGAGATACGCAGTATTTT	TRBV19	TRBJ2-3	TRBD2	NA
CASSQDSSSYEQYF	TGCGCCAGCAGCCAAGACAGCAGCTCCTACGAGCAGTACTTC	TRBV4-3	TRBJ2-7	NA	NA
CASSLAGRAGGTDTQYF	TGTGCCAGCAGTTTGGCGGGACGAGCGGGGGGCACAGATACGCAGTATTTT	TRBV6-2/TRBV6-3	TRBJ2-3	TRBD2	few
CASSGSGGQLQTQYF	TGTGCCAGCAGCGGTAGCGGGGGCCAACTCCAGACCCAGTACTTC	TRBV5-6	TRBJ2-5	TRBD2	NA
CASSVNRGAEAFF	TGTGCCAGTAGTGTCAACAGAGGCGCTGAAGCTTTCTTT	TRBV19	TRBJ1-1	NA	NA
CASSPRSGTGVGEQYF	TGTGCCAGCAGCCCCCGGTCCGGGACAGGGGTAGGCGAGCAGTACTTC	TRBV5-4	TRBJ2-7	TRBD1	NA
CATSSWMAYQPQHF	TGTGCCACCAGCTCCTGGATGGCTTATCAGCCCCAGCATTTT	TRBV24-1	TRBJ1-5	NA	NA
CASSYGGGPGYGYTF	TGTGCCAGCAGTTACGGGGGGGGGCCTGGCTATGGCTACACCTTC	TRBV6-6	TRBJ1-2	NA	NA
CASSLAPGGGTDTQYF	TGTGCCAGCAGCTTAGCGCCGGGGGGGGGCACAGATACGCAGTATTTT	TRBV7-2	TRBJ2-3	TRBD2	NA
CAISESSGAGQPQHF	TGTGCCATCAGTGAGTCGTCGGGGGCCGGTCAGCCCCAGCATTTT	TRBV10-3	TRBJ1-5	NA	NA
CASSQDRLAGGFTDTQYF	TGCGCCAGCAGCCAAGATCGGCTAGCGGGGGGGTTCACAGATACGCAGTATTTT	TRBV4-3	TRBJ2-3	TRBD2	once
CASSDVPQTGVTNYGYTF	TGTGCCAGCAGTGACGTCCCCCAAACAGGGGTCACTAACTATGGCTACACCTTC	TRBV6-1	TRBJ1-2	TRBD1	NA
CASSPDFNRGRDEQYF	TGTGCCAGCTCACCGGATTTCAACAGGGGCCGGGACGAGCAGTACTTC	TRBV18	TRBJ2-7	TRBD1	NA
CASSPLDRISGYGYTF	TGTGCCAGCTCACCACTGGACCGCATATCGGGTTATGGCTACACCTTC	TRBV18	TRBJ1-2	NA	NA
CASSQDLGRLNTEAFF	TGTGCCAGCAGCCAAGATCTTGGCCGTTTGAACACTGAAGCTTTCTTT	TRBV14	TRBJ1-1	NA	NA